These 29 T cell receptor beta chains share one sample of origin, sequenced in a study of early T cells in non-severe SARS-CoV-2 infection. TCRdb re-analysed the 5' RACE reads in MiXCR, keeping a single row per CDR3 protein. In the table there are tens of thousands of distinct CDR3 sequences, roughly 8.2% of which are singletons. The specimen was whole blood, collected at baseline. The receptors here all came from an adult who was a healthcare worker with PCR-confirmed SARS-CoV-2 infection or an uninfected control (not recorded which).

This clonotype was recorded a few times. This chain connects TRBV6-5 to TRBJ1-6, with a tentative D call TRBD1 (6 bases). The V and J ends lost 4 bases and 4 bases respectively, with 14 bases between them. Per germline, CDR1 MNHEY and CDR2 SVGAGI. The length of the CDR3 is 16 residues. Written as DNA, the CDR3 is TGTGCCAGCAGTTCACAGGGAAAGGGGTATAATTCACCCCTCCACTTT. It specifies CASSSQGKGYNSPLHF.

This clonotype has only a few counts. V gene TRBV19 combines with J gene TRBJ1-5; weak D call: TRBD1 (5 bases). This CDR3 contains 14 residues. Germline-derived CDR1 and CDR2 are LNHDA and SQIVND (reference sequence). Trimming shortened V by 9 bases and J by 3 bases, and 15 bases separated the two germline ends. The chain's CDR3 is CASGARDFNQPQHF. The CDR3 bases are TGTGCCAGCGGGGCCAGGGACTTCAATCAGCCCCAGCATTTT. Full variable domain (rest looked up from reference TRBV19 and TRBJ1-5): DGGITQSPKYLFRKEGQNVTLSCEQNLNHDAMYWYRQDPGQGLRLIYYSQIVNDFQKGDIAEGYSVSREKKESFPLTVTSAQKNPTAFYLCASGARDFNQPQHFGDGTRLSIL.

V is TRBV9 and J is TRBJ2-3; D is unresolved. This CDR3 is 13 amino acids long. Germline assignment: CDR1 SGDLS and CDR2 YYNGEE. V gave up 0 bases and J gave up 2 bases, with 4 bases separating them. Here the CDR3 DNA reads TGTGCCAGCAGCGTAGACTTCACAGATACGCAGTATTTT. It is translated as CASSVDFTDTQYF.

The chain recombines TRBV28 with TRBJ2-7, with TRBD1 identical over 7 bases. The V gene's germline CDR1 is MDHEN and CDR2 SYDVKM. The CDR3 consists of 15 residues. V dropped 4 bases and J dropped 2; count of bases not matched to a gene: 8. The CDR3: CASSSPGQHPYEQYF. The CDR3 nucleotides read TGTGCCAGCAGTTCCCCGGGACAGCACCCCTACGAGCAGTACTTC.

This clonotype was seen a few times. The chain combines TRBV29-1 with TRBJ2-3, with no clear D. This CDR3 is 14 amino acids long. Per the germline V gene, CDR1 is SQVTM and CDR2 is ANQGSEA. V was shortened by 6 bases and J by 0 bases, with 13 bases between the two germline ends. The CDR3 here is CSVLRRASTDTQYF. CDR3 nucleotide sequence: TGCAGCGTCTTGAGGCGTGCTAGCACAGATACGCAGTATTTT.

The rearrangement joins TRBV12-3 or TRBV12-4 to TRBJ2-1, with 7 positions matching TRBD2. The CDR3 is 14 amino acids. With V trimmed by 7 bases and J by 5 bases, 8 bases remained unmatched. The CDR3 spells CASNPASGDNEQFF. CDR3 DNA sequence: TGTGCCAGCAATCCCGCTAGCGGTGACAATGAGCAGTTCTTC.

There are a few counts of this clonotype. V and J are TRBV11-2 and TRBJ2-1, with D unresolved. V shed 1 base and J shed 9 bases, with 10 bases lying between them. This CDR3 is 13 amino acids long. CDR1 is SGHAT, CDR2 FQNNGV, per germline. The CDR3 DNA reads as TGTGCCAGCAGCTTAGGGGGTTCCCGTGAGCAGTTCTTC. Its protein is CASSLGGSREQFF.

This clonotype has at least ten counts. The chain has TRBV24-1 and TRBJ2-3; TRBD1 is a possible D gene (6 bases). Trimming removed 1 base from V and 7 bases from J, with 11 bases in between. The CDR3 consists of 14 residues. Per germline, CDR1 KGHDR and CDR2 SFDVKD. CDR3 nucleotides: TGTGCCACCAGTGATTTTCCCCAGGGGTATACGCAGTATTTT. Translated, it gives CATSDFPQGYTQYF.

This clonotype was recorded many times. The V and J genes are TRBV19 and TRBJ2-7; the D gene could be TRBD1 or TRBD2 (5 bases each). V dropped 3 bases and J dropped 5 bases, with 8 bases sitting between them. Germline V CDR1 and CDR2: LNHDA, SQIVND (reference sequence). The CDR3 is 12 amino acids. CDR3 sequence: CASSIKGHEQYF. In nucleotides, the CDR3 is TGTGCCAGTAGTATTAAGGGACACGAGCAGTACTTC.

There are many counts of this clonotype. This sequence joins TRBV7-9 and TRBJ1-4; D gene ambiguous. Germline-derived CDR1 and CDR2 are SEHNR and FQNEAQ (reference sequence). Trimming shortened V by 1 base and J by 4 bases, and 10 bases separated the two germline ends. This CDR3 has 15 amino acids. The CDR3 reads CASSLGLTNNEKLFF. CDR3 bases: TGTGCCAGCAGCTTAGGGCTGACCAATAATGAAAAACTGTTTTTT.

V gene TRBV18 combines with J gene TRBJ1-1, with 9 bases matching TRBD1. CDR3 length equals 16 residues. Unmatched junction bases numbered 10, after V lost 5 bases and J lost 3 bases. Per germline, CDR1 KGHSH and CDR2 LQKENI. CDR3 in DNA: TGTGCCAGCTCAACGACAGGGGGAATTGGGTACACTGAAGCTTTCTTT. Translation: CASSTTGGIGYTEAFF. Full variable domain (rest looked up from reference TRBV18 and TRBJ1-1): NAGVMQNPRHLVRRRGQEARLRCSPMKGHSHVYWYRQLPEEGLKFMVYLQKENIIDESGMPKERFSAEFPKEGPSILRIQQVVRGDSAAYFCASSTTGGIGYTEAFFGQGTRLTVV.

In its sample, this clonotype was seen many times. V is TRBV20-1 and J is TRBJ2-5; D remains ambiguous. The CDR3 length is 11 residues. In germline, CDR1 is DFQATT, CDR2 SNEGSKA (reference sequence). Trimming shortened V by 7 bases and J by 2 bases, and 8 bases separated the two germline ends. This CDR3 is CSVLEQETQYF. The CDR3 DNA reads TGCAGTGTGTTGGAGCAAGAGACCCAGTACTTC.

This clonotype was found many times. The V call is TRBV15, the J call TRBJ2-1; 9 nucleotides line up with TRBD2. CDR3 length equals 16 residues. The germline gives CDR1 LNHNV, CDR2 YYDKDF (reference sequence). J lost 4 bases, V lost 3 bases, and 7 bases had no gene match. The CDR3 reads CATSSLTSGEYNEQFF. CDR3 sequence (DNA): TGTGCCACCAGCAGCTTGACTAGCGGAGAATACAATGAGCAGTTCTTC.

J is TRBJ2-6 and V is TRBV27; tentatively, D is TRBD2 (6 bases). Germline V gene lookup returns CDR1 MNHEY and CDR2 SMNVEV (reference sequence). The CDR3 runs 15 residues. The CDR3 DNA reads TGTGTCAACGAGGCGGGGCAGACTGGGGCCAACGTCCTGACTTTC. Its protein product is CVNEAGQTGANVLTF.

This clonotype was counted only a few times. Mismatch with germline at one junction end may stem from a read error. The CDR3: CASRLGGTGTEKLFF. CDR3 in DNA: TGTGCCAGCAGGTTAGGGGGGACAGGGACCGAAAAACTGTTTTTT. The chain recombines TRBV12-3 or TRBV12-4 with TRBJ1-4; TRBD1 matches at 9 bases. CDR3 length: 15 amino acids.

This clonotype has a single count. The V and J genes are TRBV18 and TRBJ2-1, with a tentative D call TRBD2 (5 bases). This CDR3 is built from 15 residues. With 3 bases removed from V and 5 bases from J, the gap between germline ends came to 14 bases. In germline, CDR1 is KGHSH, CDR2 LQKENI. The CDR3 DNA reads as TGTGCCAGCTCACCTATCACCAGCGGAGACAATGAGCAGTTCTTC. This codes for CASSPITSGDNEQFF. Complete variable domain (other parts from reference TRBV18 and TRBJ2-1): NAGVMQNPRHLVRRRGQEARLRCSPMKGHSHVYWYRQLPEEGLKFMVYLQKENIIDESGMPKERFSAEFPKEGPSILRIQQVVRGDSAAYFCASSPITSGDNEQFFGPGTRLTVL.

The J gene is TRBJ2-1, the V gene TRBV7-9; 10 bases map to TRBD2. The CDR3 extends over 15 amino acids. CDR1 and CDR2 (germline): SEHNR, FQNEAQ (reference sequence). The V and J ends lost 4 bases and 5 bases, in that order; junction bases with no gene match: 5. As DNA, the CDR3 is TGTGCCAGCAGCTCTTTTGGACTAGCGGACAATGAGCAGTTCTTC. Encoded protein: CASSSFGLADNEQFF.

This clonotype was seen more than once but under ten times. V is TRBV11-2 and J is TRBJ2-4, with 9 bases matching TRBD2. Germline lookup yields CDR1 SGHAT and CDR2 FQNNGV. The CDR3 is 19 residues long. V trimming: 3 bases; J trimming: 0 bases; junction bases outside the gene matches: 12. CDR3 protein: CASSFSRLTSGLAKNIQYF. The CDR3, as DNA: TGTGCCAGCAGCTTCTCCCGACTGACTAGCGGCTTAGCCAAAAACATTCAGTACTTC.

V and J are TRBV20-1 and TRBJ1-2; D not certain. The CDR3 runs 14 residues. The germline gives CDR1 DFQATT, CDR2 SNEGSKA (reference sequence). V was pared by 6 bases and J by 4 bases, with 18 bases between. CDR3 region: CSASNSRGSYGYTF. In DNA, the CDR3 is TGCAGTGCCTCCAACTCGCGCGGGAGCTATGGCTACACCTTC.

This clonotype was recorded at least ten times. This chain links TRBV6-5 with TRBJ1-1, with D possibly being TRBD1 (5 bases). CDR1 MNHEY and CDR2 SVGAGI come from the germline V gene. V lost 2 bases and J 3 bases, leaving 16 bases between the germline ends. This CDR3 has 16 residues. This chain's CDR3 is CASSYRSPYRYTEAFF. As DNA, the CDR3 is TGTGCCAGCAGTTACCGGTCCCCTTACAGGTACACTGAAGCTTTCTTT.

Many counts were recorded for this clonotype. CDR3 residues: CASSLRPGGPYEQYF. The DNA for the CDR3 is TGTGCCAGCAGCTTAAGGCCAGGGGGCCCCTACGAGCAGTACTTC. The chain carries TRBV13 and TRBJ2-7, with TRBD1 identical over 8 bases. This CDR3 contains 15 residues. The J segment lost 2 bases and the V segment lost 2 bases, leaving 5 bases of the junction unmatched. Germline values: CDR1 PRHDT, CDR2 FYEKMQ (reference sequence).

The chain uses TRBV25-1 and TRBJ1-2; the match to TRBD1 covers 7 bases. CDR3 length: 15 amino acids. Germline V gives CDR1 MGHDK, CDR2 SYGVNS. J gave up 4 bases and V 6 bases, and 11 bases lay outside the gene matches. DNA for the CDR3: TGTGCCAGCAGCTCCAACAGGGGAATCGTCTATGGCTACACCTTC. Protein: CASSSNRGIVYGYTF.

This clonotype was picked up a small number of times. The chain links TRBV7-9 to TRBJ2-3; no firm D call. This CDR3 contains 13 residues. Germline V gene sequence: CDR1 SEHNR, CDR2 FQNEAQ (reference sequence). V was pared by 4 bases and J by 4 bases, with 9 bases between. The CDR3 DNA sequence: TGTGCCAGCAGCTGGATAGATTCAGATACGCAGTATTTT. It specifies CASSWIDSDTQYF.

The sample holds many counts of this clonotype. The chain is built from TRBV12-3 or TRBV12-4 and TRBJ2-2; TRBD2 agrees at 10 bases. Unmatched junction bases numbered 7, after V lost 6 bases and J lost 6 bases. This CDR3 has 15 residues. This CDR3 reads CASRQSGRAPGELFF. The DNA for the CDR3 is TGTGCCAGCAGGCAAAGCGGGAGGGCCCCCGGGGAGCTGTTTTTT.

Many counts were recorded for this clonotype. The chain recombines TRBV20-1 with TRBJ2-1; 15 nucleotides line up with TRBD2. Germline values: CDR1 DFQATT, CDR2 SNEGSKA (reference sequence). The CDR3 totals 13 residues. Trimming at V came to 5 bases and at J to 13 bases, leaving 6 bases not matched to a gene. CDR3 sequence: CSASGTSGRQQFF. The DNA for the CDR3 is TGCAGTGCTTCCGGGACTAGCGGGAGGCAACAGTTCTTC.

The chain uses TRBV3-1 and TRBJ2-7; D is unclear. With 4 bases removed from V and 1 base from J, the gap between germline ends came to 5 bases. The CDR3 totals 12 residues. CDR1 LGHDT and CDR2 YNNKEL come from the germline V gene (reference sequence). CDR3: CASSRQSYEQYF. DNA for the CDR3: TGTGCCAGCAGCCGCCAATCCTACGAGCAGTACTTC.

This clonotype was observed at least ten times. V is TRBV5-4 and J is TRBJ2-7, with D perhaps matching TRBD2 (6 bases). CDR1 is SGHNT and CDR2 is YYREEE in the germline V gene (reference sequence). The CDR3 has 15 residues. Trimming cost V 2 bases and J 7 bases, with 19 bases left between them. CDR3 in DNA: TGTGCCAGCAGCTTAAGGTCCACTCTTGCGGGGGAGCAGTACTTC. Residues: CASSLRSTLAGEQYF.

This clonotype was picked up a small number of times. This sequence joins TRBV7-8 and TRBJ1-1; a possible D gene is TRBD1 (6 bases). The V end lost 5 bases, the J end lost 3 bases, and 13 bases lay between the germline ends. There are 14 residues in the CDR3. Germline CDR1 is SGHVS and CDR2 is FQNEAQ. CDR3: CASSREGDDTEAFF. The CDR3 DNA follows: TGTGCCAGCAGCCGAGAGGGGGACGACACTGAAGCTTTCTTT.

This clonotype was found many times. The V and J genes are TRBV5-4 and TRBJ2-2; TRBD2 aligns across 7 bases. The V gene end was trimmed by 1 base and the J gene end by 2 bases; junction bases not matched to a gene: 5. Germline CDR1 SGHNT, CDR2 YYREEE (reference sequence). The CDR3 is 16 amino acids. The CDR3 bases are TGTGCCAGCAGCTTGTCGACTAGCAGTAACACCGGGGAGCTGTTTTTT. Translation gives CASSLSTSSNTGELFF.